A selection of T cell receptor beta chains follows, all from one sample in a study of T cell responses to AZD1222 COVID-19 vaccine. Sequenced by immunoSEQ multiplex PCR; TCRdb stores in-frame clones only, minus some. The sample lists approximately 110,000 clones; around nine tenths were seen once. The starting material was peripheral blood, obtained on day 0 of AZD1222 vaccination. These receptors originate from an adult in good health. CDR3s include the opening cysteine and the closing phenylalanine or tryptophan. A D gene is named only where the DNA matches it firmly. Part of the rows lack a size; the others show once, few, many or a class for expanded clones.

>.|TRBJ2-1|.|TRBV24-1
CATSGLVNEQFF
TGTGCCACCAGTGGGCTAGTCAATGAGCAGTTCTTC
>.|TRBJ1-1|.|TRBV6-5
CASSYSAGRSEAFF
TGTGCCAGCAGTTACAGCGCGGGGAGGAGTGAAGCTTTCTTT
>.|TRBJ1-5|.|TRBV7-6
CASSATGISNQPQHF
TGTGCCAGCAGCGCCACCGGGATTTCGAATCAGCCCCAGCATTTT
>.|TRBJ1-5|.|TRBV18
CASSGSGGEDQPQHF
TGTGCCAGCTCCGGATCGGGGGGCGAGGATCAGCCCCAGCATTTT
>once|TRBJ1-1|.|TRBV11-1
CASSLVGGPEAFF
TGTGCCAGCAGCTTAGTGGGAGGGCCTGAAGCTTTCTTT
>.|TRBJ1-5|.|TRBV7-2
CASSSRGGDQPQHF
TGTGCCAGCAGCTCAAGGGGCGGGGATCAGCCCCAGCATTTT
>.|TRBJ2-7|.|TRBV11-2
CASSLDAWGLSLKGDEQYF
TGTGCCAGCAGCTTAGACGCCTGGGGGCTATCTTTAAAAGGTGACGAGCAGTACTTC
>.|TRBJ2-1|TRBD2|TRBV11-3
CASSLGGMGSNEQFF
TGTGCCAGCAGCTTGGGGGGGATGGGTTCTAATGAGCAGTTCTTC
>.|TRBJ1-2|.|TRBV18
CASSPPVGNHYGYTF
TGTGCCAGCTCACCACCGGTAGGGAACCACTATGGCTACACCTTC
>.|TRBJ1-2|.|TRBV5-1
CASSPGGRIYGYTF
TGCGCCAGCAGCCCGGGGGGCAGGATCTATGGCTACACCTTC
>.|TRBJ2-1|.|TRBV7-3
CASSPDVSSYNEQFF
TGTGCCAGCAGCCCGGACGTGAGCTCCTACAATGAGCAGTTCTTC
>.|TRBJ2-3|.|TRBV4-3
CASSQGGHSTDTQYF
TGCGCCAGCAGCCAAGGAGGACACAGCACAGATACGCAGTATTTT
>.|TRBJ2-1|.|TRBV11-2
CASSLDRASNEQFF
TGTGCCAGCAGCTTAGATCGAGCTAGCAATGAGCAGTTCTTC
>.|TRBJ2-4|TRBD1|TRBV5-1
CASSLETGGKNIQYF
TGCGCCAGCAGCTTGGAGACAGGGGGAAAAAACATTCAGTACTTC
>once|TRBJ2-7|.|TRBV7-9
CASSLGGVAGVSYEQYF
TGTGCCAGCAGCTTAGGAGGCGTGGCAGGAGTCTCCTACGAGCAGTACTTC
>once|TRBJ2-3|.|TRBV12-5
CASGSSLPRGDTDTQYF
TGTGCTAGTGGTTCCTCATTACCAAGGGGAGACACAGATACGCAGTATTTT
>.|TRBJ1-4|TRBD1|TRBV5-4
CASSPGQGREKLFF
TGTGCCAGCAGCCCCGGACAGGGCCGTGAAAAACTGTTTTTT
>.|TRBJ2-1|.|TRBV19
CASSTPYGVRNEQFF
TGTGCCAGTAGTACCCCCTACGGGGTGCGCAATGAGCAGTTCTTC
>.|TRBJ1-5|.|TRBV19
CASSGGTTWEPQHF
TGTGCCAGTAGTGGGGGGACGACCTGGGAGCCCCAGCATTTT
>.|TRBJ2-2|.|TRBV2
CTGKPQPTGELFF
TGTACGGGGAAACCCCAACCCACCGGGGAGCTGTTTTTT
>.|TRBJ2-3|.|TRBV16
CASSQTGTSTDTQYF
TGTGCCAGCAGCCAAACAGGGACTAGCACAGATACGCAGTATTTT
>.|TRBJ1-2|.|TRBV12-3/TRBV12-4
CASSIYSYGYTF
TGTGCCAGCAGTATTTACTCCTATGGCTACACCTTC
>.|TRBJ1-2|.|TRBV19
CASSLRDPLGGYTF
TGTGCCAGTTCTCTTCGGGACCCGCTGGGTGGCTACACCTTC
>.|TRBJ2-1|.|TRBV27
CASSILGRGYNEQFF
TGTGCCAGCAGCATTCTGGGGAGGGGGTACAATGAGCAGTTCTTC
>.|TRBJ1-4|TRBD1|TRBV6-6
CASSGQGSNEKLFF
TGTGCCAGCAGCGGACAGGGGTCTAATGAAAAACTGTTTTTT
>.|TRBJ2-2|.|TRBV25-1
CASSGTAGPGELFF
TGTGCCAGCAGTGGGACAGCGGGACCCGGGGAGCTGTTTTTT
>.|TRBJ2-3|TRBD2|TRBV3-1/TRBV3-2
CASSQGASAGGTDTQYF
TGTGCCAGCAGCCAAGGGGCTTCGGCGGGAGGCACAGATACGCAGTATTTT
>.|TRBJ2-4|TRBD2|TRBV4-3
CASSQDPGGALVNIQYF
TGCGCCAGCAGCCAAGACCCCGGGGGGGCGCTTGTAAACATTCAGTACTTC
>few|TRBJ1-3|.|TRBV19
CASSIYPGLGNTIYF
TGTGCCAGTAGTATCTATCCGGGTCTAGGAAACACCATATATTTT